This TCR beta chain was identified in a study of cytomegalovirus exposure and HLA in healthy donors. Notes on the study in general: Subsequent analysis revealed that first-cohort TCR clusters tended to co-occur in the 110 or so validation repertoires. CMV antigen specificity of a few CMV-associated chains was confirmed in vitro. Around 160 TCR beta chains were listed as cytomegalovirus-associated.

Germline V CDR1 and CDR2: SSHAT, FNYEAQ (reference sequence). This CDR3 contains 16 residues. The ends were cut back, 4 bases at V and 4 bases at J, with 16 bases in the middle. The approximately 130-subject validation cohort, separate from the approximately 640-subject first cohort, included the donors. Libraries were prepared by immunoSEQ multiplex PCR; TCRdb keeps only in-frame clonotypes and omits some of them. The sample comprises about 190,000 clones, around 86% of which are singletons, and more than 1.4% rests with the top ten. Regarding this clone: The antigen remains undetermined.

V is TRBV7-7 and J is TRBJ2-2; D may be TRBD1 (6 bases). The sequenced sample consisted of PBMCs. This receptor was obtained from a woman aged 18-29 years in good health and CMV-seronegative. Here the CDR3 reads CASSSPQGLLTGELFF. CDR3 in DNA: TGTGCCAGCAGCTCGCCGCAGGGGCTGCTCACCGGGGAGCTGTTTTTT.